This entry concerns a single T cell receptor beta chain. Original handling: Researchers report that nucleated cell counts were estimated from reference gene primer amplification. This table comes from immunoSEQ multiplex PCR, and its TCRdb copy is limited to in-frame clones, with some not included. V and J calls and clone size follow that table, whereas D and trimming were derived from the DNA. Found here are more than 80,000 clones, under 85% of them singletons; the top ten hold 13% to 15%. V shed 4 bases, J shed 7 bases, and the junction held 5 bases outside the gene matches. CDR3 length equals 14 residues. Germline CDR1 SGHDT, CDR2 YYEEEE. The sample belongs to a study of blood T cell repertoires in COVID-19. Study-level information: Sample material is recorded as cDNA or gDNA derived from T cells, B-cell-depleted T cells, or PBMCs.

The clonotype originates from a woman aged 55-75 years with acute or convalescent COVID-19. The V and J genes are TRBV5-6 and TRBJ1-4; TRBD1 matches 9 bases. The sample comprised peripheral blood. The CDR3 spells CASSRDRGFEKLFF. The CDR3 DNA follows: TGTGCCAGCAGCCGCGACAGGGGGTTTGAAAAACTGTTTTTT.